This TCR beta chain was recorded in a study of T cell repertoires in cytomegalovirus infection (dated by TCRdb to about 2019). General notes on the study: The HLA type of each donor mattered for the analysis, because public TCR beta signatures pointed to carriage of CMV infection along with the matching HLA type.

Paper-wide results and their limitations: In both this cohort and an independent cohort of some 380 donors, the cumulative frequency of public TCR beta family members distinguished carriers of CMV infection plus the relevant HLA type. The ex vivo response was dominated by HLA-C-restricted CMV-specific TCR beta clonotypes, which also provided the single most frequent clonotype in two of eight donors.

V and J are truncated by 5 bases and 7 bases respectively, leaving an intervening sequence of 12 bases. As encoded in the germline V gene, CDR1 is SGHAT while CDR2 is FQNNGV. Including the terminal cysteine and phenylalanine, the CDR3 comprises 13 residues. Of all the DNA, just the CDR3 is kept, 39 bases in frame from base 1. As regards this clonotype: This receptor's antigen is unknown. Base qualities are not recorded, but no much larger clone differs from it by a single base.

TCRdb records Illumina HiSeq 1500 as the sequencer. The public reads were reanalyzed by TCRdb: fastp trimming at Q25, MiXCR alignment, in-frame beta chains only. Each record represents a unique CDR3 protein, reported with the most common genes and DNA among its rows. The sample includes around 170,000 distinct CDR3 sequences, with 15% to 20% observed a single time. The ten largest clones add up to 18% of the sample. Sequencing was carried out using CD8+ T cells from PBMCs. The chain links TRBV11-2 with TRBJ2-1, with the D gene tentatively TRBD1 or TRBD2, based on 5 matching bases in each. The source is a human donor in good health (CMV status not recorded). Some clones in this sample may be carry-over from other donors' samples. The DNA is as follows: TGTGCCAGCAGCCCAGGGCGCGGGAATGAGCAGTTCTTC. The resulting protein is CASSPGRGNEQFF.